This T cell receptor beta chain was documented in a study of blood T cell repertoires in COVID-19. Study summary: COVID-19 samples collected from the United States, Italy and Spain covered acute and convalescent phases. Sources were T cells, B-cell-depleted T cells, or PBMCs; the material itself was cDNA or gDNA.

Authors' methods: Amplified reference gene primers provided the basis for estimating nucleated cell counts. This table comes from immunoSEQ multiplex PCR, and its TCRdb copy is limited to in-frame clones, with some not included. The V and J calls and the clone size are those of that table, but D and trimming were determined from the DNA. Among some 220,000 clones listed, approximately 80% were seen once. V gave up 6 bases and J gave up 3 bases, with 12 bases separating them. The germline V gene encodes CDR1 MNHEY and CDR2 SVGEGT. The CDR3 runs 14 residues. The sequenced sample consisted of peripheral blood. The origin of this receptor is a human donor in a cohort sampled during active COVID-19. This rearrangement joins TRBV6-2 or TRBV6-3 to TRBJ1-5; no definite D call. The CDR3 reads CASSQISFNQPQHF. CDR3 DNA sequence: TGTGCCAGCAGCCAAATTTCATTCAATCAGCCCCAGCATTTT.